Shown below are 32 T cell receptor beta chains from a single sample sequenced in a study of identifying expanded T cells in peripheral blood. Generated by immunoSEQ multiplex PCR, the TCRdb table keeps only in-frame clones and is missing some. This table holds 97,000 or so clones, approximately 89% found once. The sample consisted of blood. The receptors stem from a person aged 18 to 75 in good health.

This clone was counted a few times. The rearrangement links TRBV18 to TRBJ2-5; a possible D gene is TRBD1 (5 bases). CDR1 and CDR2 from the germline V gene are KGHSH and LQKENI. This CDR3 has 16 amino acids. V shed 2 bases and J shed 5 bases, with 18 bases lying between them. This CDR3 reads CASSPGHRSVSETQYF. CDR3 nucleotide sequence: TGTGCCAGCTCACCAGGACACCGATCCGTCAGTGAGACCCAGTACTTC.

The CDR3 DNA sequence: TGTGCCAGCAGTGGACTAGCGGGGACCTACAATGAGCAGTTCTTC. This encodes CASSGLAGTYNEQFF. The rearrangement uses TRBV6-6 and TRBJ2-1; the match to TRBD2 covers 12 bases. Germline trimming cut 5 bases from V and 2 bases from J; bases unmatched to any gene: 1. This CDR3 is 15 amino acids long. Germline values: CDR1 MNHNY, CDR2 SVGAGI (reference sequence).

The J gene is TRBJ1-1, the V gene TRBV27; 10 bases agree with TRBD1. Looked up from germline, CDR1 is MNHEY and CDR2 is SMNVEV (reference sequence). Losses at the gene ends were 5 bases for V and 7 bases for J; bases not matched to a gene: 13. This CDR3 has 16 residues. CDR3 nucleotide sequence: TGTGCCAGCAGTCGACGACAGGGGGCGATTCTTTATGAAGCTTTCTTT. Translated: CASSRRQGAILYEAFF.

The chain links TRBV18 to TRBJ1-5, with D perhaps TRBD1 (6 bases). The germline V gene has CDR1 KGHSH and CDR2 LQKENI. The germline V and J ends were trimmed by 3 bases and 2 bases, with 14 bases remaining between them. CDR3 length equals 16 residues. In DNA form, the CDR3 reads TGTGCCAGCTCACCGGAAGGGTCAGGGGGCAATCAGCCCCAGCATTTT. Encoded protein: CASSPEGSGGNQPQHF.

V gene TRBV6-5 combines with J gene TRBJ2-7; D unresolved. V gave up 5 bases and J gave up 0 bases, with 11 bases separating them. The CDR3 is 14 amino acids. Germline V gives CDR1 MNHEY, CDR2 SVGAGI. The CDR3 sequence: CASSVDGSSYEQYF. In nucleotides, the CDR3 is TGTGCCAGCAGTGTGGACGGAAGCTCCTACGAGCAGTACTTC.

The CDR3 reads CASDLGGVGRNEQFF. CDR3 in DNA: TGTGCCAGTGATTTGGGCGGGGTCGGCCGAAATGAGCAGTTCTTC. The V gene is TRBV19, the J gene TRBJ2-1; D might be TRBD2 (6 bases). Per germline, CDR1 LNHDA and CDR2 SQIVND (reference sequence). Trimming left V 8 bases short and J 7 bases short, with 21 bases between. CDR3 length equals 15 residues. Combining the CDR3 with reference TRBV19 and TRBJ2-1 gives the whole variable domain DGGITQSPKYLFRKEGQNVTLSCEQNLNHDAMYWYRQDPGQGLRLIYYSQIVNDFQKGDIAEGYSVSREKKESFPLTVTSAQKNPTAFYLCASDLGGVGRNEQFFGPGTRLTVL.

This sequence joins TRBV7-2 and TRBJ1-1; D not certain. CDR3 length equals 17 residues. V lost 1 base and J 4 bases, leaving 19 bases between the germline ends. Germline V CDR1 and CDR2: SGHTA, FQGNSA. The CDR3 nucleotides read TGTGCCAGCAGCTTAGGGAGTGGTGGACTACTGGGCACTGAAGCTTTCTTT. It translates to CASSLGSGGLLGTEAFF.

The chain carries TRBV4-3 and TRBJ1-1; D ambiguous. Germline V gene lookup returns CDR1 LGHNA and CDR2 YSLEER. The CDR3 extends over 16 amino acids. The V and J ends lost 4 bases and 1 base respectively, with 16 bases between them. The CDR3: CASSPTMAGGNTEAFF. DNA for the CDR3: TGCGCCAGCAGCCCCACGATGGCGGGAGGGAACACTGAAGCTTTCTTT.

This chain links TRBV6-6 with TRBJ2-5, with D tentatively TRBD1 (6 bases). The ends were cut back, 7 bases at V and 2 bases at J, with 20 bases in the middle. Germline-derived CDR1 and CDR2 are MNHNY and SVGAGI (reference sequence). The CDR3 runs to 16 residues. The CDR3 sequence: CASTDQGGPTQETQYF. In DNA, the CDR3 is TGTGCCAGCACAGACCAAGGGGGACCAACTCAAGAGACCCAGTACTTC.

The rearrangement links TRBV28 to TRBJ2-6, with a tentative D call TRBD1 (6 bases). The V and J ends lost 10 bases and 2 bases respectively, with 21 bases between them. Germline lookup yields CDR1 MDHEN and CDR2 SYDVKM. This CDR3 is 17 amino acids long. The CDR3, as DNA: TGTGCCATCACAACAGGGAAATTCGGTACTGGGGCCAACGTCCTGACTTTC. It translates to CAITTGKFGTGANVLTF.

The CDR3, as DNA: TGTGCCAGCAGACAGGGGGGAATCTCCTACGAGCAGTACTTC. This translates into CASRQGGISYEQYF. The chain couples TRBV27 to TRBJ2-7; 8 bases agree with TRBD1. Germline CDR1 MNHEY, CDR2 SMNVEV (reference sequence). The ends lost 6 bases at V and 0 bases at J; junction bases unmatched: 4. The CDR3 consists of 14 residues.

This chain uses TRBV5-1 with TRBJ1-2; the D is unclear. This CDR3 has 13 amino acids. V was cut by 0 bases and J by 2 bases, with 5 bases left in between. CDR1 is SGHRS, CDR2 YFSETQ, per germline. For the CDR3, the DNA is TGCGCCAGCAGCTTGGTAGACAACTATGGCTACACCTTC. Encoded protein: CASSLVDNYGYTF.

J is TRBJ1-2 and V is TRBV5-1; 8 nucleotides align to TRBD1. Germline CDR1 reads SGHRS; CDR2 reads YFSETQ. V lost 2 bases and J lost 4; bases outside the gene matches: 4. CDR3 length: 14 amino acids. The CDR3 sequence is CASSLAGGGYGYTF. In DNA form, the CDR3 reads TGCGCCAGCAGCTTAGCAGGGGGCGGCTATGGCTACACCTTC.

The chain's CDR3 is CSVEEGTSGERQFF. CDR3 coding DNA: TGCAGCGTTGAAGAGGGCACTAGCGGAGAGCGGCAGTTCTTC. The chain joins TRBV29-1 to TRBJ2-1, with TRBD2 matching over 8 bases. Germline V gene sequence: CDR1 SQVTM, CDR2 ANQGSEA. V was pared by 0 bases and J by 12 bases, with 10 bases of the junction left unmatched. This CDR3 spans 14 amino acids.

This sequence joins TRBV18 and TRBJ1-5, with D perhaps matching TRBD1 (5 bases). Germline V lookup: CDR1 KGHSH, CDR2 LQKENI. V was pared by 3 bases and J by 6 bases, with 6 bases between. The CDR3 is 12 amino acids. CDR3 coding DNA: TGTGCCAGCTCACCCGGGGGTCAGCCCCAGCATTTT. Protein product: CASSPGGQPQHF.

The chain combines TRBV11-3 with TRBJ2-1; the D gene could be TRBD1 or TRBD2 (5 bases each). Between the trimmed V and J ends, which lost 0 bases and 8 bases, there was a span of 11 bases. This CDR3 has 14 residues. Germline CDR1 SGHNT, CDR2 YENEEA. This CDR3 is CASSLDPMGDEQFF. As DNA, the CDR3 is TGTGCCAGCAGCTTAGATCCTATGGGGGATGAGCAGTTCTTC.

The chain employs TRBV5-5 and TRBJ2-7; D remains unclear. Trimming cost V 3 bases and J 0 bases, with 13 bases left between them. The CDR3 spans 15 residues. Germline CDR1 reads SGHKS; CDR2 reads YYEKEE (reference sequence). CDR3 sequence (DNA): TGTGCCAGCAGCTGGGCCGTAGGGTTCTCCTACGAGCAGTACTTC. It yields the protein CASSWAVGFSYEQYF.

Only one count was recorded for this clone. This chain joins TRBV18 and TRBJ2-7; 7 bases line up with TRBD2. The germline V gene has CDR1 KGHSH and CDR2 LQKENI. Germline trimming cut 0 bases from V and 0 bases from J; bases unmatched to any gene: 8. The CDR3 contains 17 residues. Here the CDR3 reads CASSPPIRGGSSYEQYF. CDR3 nucleotide sequence: TGTGCCAGCTCACCACCGATAAGGGGCGGGAGCTCCTACGAGCAGTACTTC.

The rearrangement uses TRBV30 and TRBJ1-6; 9 bases line up with TRBD1. The junction had 4 bases not matched to a gene; V was cut back by 3 bases and J by 10 bases. This CDR3 has 13 residues. The germline CDR1 and CDR2 sequences are GTSNPN and SVGIG (reference sequence). The CDR3 DNA follows: TGTGCCTGGAGGGGACAGGGTAACTCACCCCTCCACTTT. It yields the protein CAWRGQGNSPLHF.

This chain joins TRBV19 and TRBJ1-5; 9 nucleotides align to TRBD1. Germline CDR1 and CDR2: LNHDA and SQIVND (reference sequence). CDR3 length equals 14 residues. J gave up 5 bases and V 2 bases, and 1 base lay outside the gene matches. CDR3 sequence (DNA): TGTGCCAGTAGTATATGGACAGGGGATCAGCCCCAGCATTTT. It yields the protein CASSIWTGDQPQHF.

The chain uses TRBV28 and TRBJ2-5; the D gene is possibly TRBD2 (6 bases). Deletions cut 2 bases from V and 1 base from J, with 11 bases between. The CDR3 sequence is 15 residues long. CDR1 and CDR2 from the germline V gene are MDHEN and SYDVKM. The CDR3: CASSLGGFPQETQYF. The CDR3 nucleotides read TGTGCCAGCAGTTTAGGGGGGTTCCCCCAAGAGACCCAGTACTTC.

V and J are TRBV30 and TRBJ1-2; D is unclear. Looked up from germline, CDR1 is GTSNPN and CDR2 is SVGIG (reference sequence). V gave up 4 bases and J gave up 7 bases, with 10 bases separating them. The CDR3 totals 11 residues. The CDR3 nucleotides read TGTGCCTGGACTCCCCTAAGTGGCTACACCTTC. It is translated as CAWTPLSGYTF.

This clone was detected only once. The gene calls are TRBV29-1 and TRBJ2-3; TRBD1 might be the D (5 bases). Germline values: CDR1 SQVTM, CDR2 ANQGSEA. V lost 4 bases and J lost 4, with 12 bases in between. CDR3 length equals 13 residues. CDR3 amino acids: CSVGQFRSDTQYF. CDR3 DNA sequence: TGCAGCGTTGGACAGTTCCGTTCAGATACGCAGTATTTT.

This clone came up once. This chain links TRBV11-3 with TRBJ1-1; TRBD1 matches at 11 bases. The J segment lost 6 bases and the V segment lost 8 bases, leaving 5 bases of the junction unmatched. This CDR3 contains 13 residues. The germline CDR1 and CDR2 sequences are SGHNT and YENEEA. The chain's CDR3 is CASGDRGIAEAFF. As DNA, the CDR3 is TGTGCCAGCGGGGACAGGGGGATAGCTGAAGCTTTCTTT.

The chain has TRBV28 and TRBJ2-7; D ambiguous. The V end lost 1 base, the J end lost 4 bases, and 11 bases lay between the germline ends. Germline V gene lookup returns CDR1 MDHEN and CDR2 SYDVKM. The CDR3 runs to 14 residues. Here the CDR3 reads CASSLSQQRYEQYF. CDR3 sequence (DNA): TGTGCCAGCAGTTTATCTCAACAGAGATACGAGCAGTACTTC.

The genes are TRBV28 and TRBJ2-7; TRBD2 is a possible D gene (7 bases). This CDR3 comprises 14 residues. CDR1 is MDHEN, CDR2 SYDVKM, per germline. The V and J ends lost 6 bases and 4 bases respectively, with 16 bases between them. CDR3 region: CASRPQGGGYEQYF. As DNA, the CDR3 is TGTGCCAGCAGACCTCAGGGAGGGGGATACGAGCAGTACTTC.

The J gene is TRBJ2-7, the V gene TRBV4-2; TRBD2 matches 9 bases. V trimming: 1 base; J trimming: 5 bases; junction bases outside the gene matches: 6. The CDR3 extends over 15 amino acids. CDR1 and CDR2 (germline): LGHNA, YNFKEQ. Here the CDR3 DNA reads TGTGCCAGCAGCCAAGTTGCGGGAGGGCCGCACGAGCAGTACTTC. Its protein product is CASSQVAGGPHEQYF.

CDR3 sequence: CASSTEYEQYF. DNA of the CDR3: TGTGCCAGTAGTACCGAATACGAGCAGTACTTC. The chain is built from TRBV19 and TRBJ2-7; D remains ambiguous. From germline, CDR1 is LNHDA and CDR2 SQIVND (reference sequence). V was shortened by 4 bases and J by 4 bases, with 5 bases between the two germline ends. The CDR3 runs to 11 residues.

The chain uses TRBV18 and TRBJ2-7, with 7 bases fitting TRBD1. This CDR3 contains 15 residues. V was clipped by 4 bases and J by 6 bases; unmatched bases: 12. From germline, CDR1 is KGHSH and CDR2 LQKENI. CDR3 bases: TGTGCCAGCTCACTACTGGGACAGACCGCTTCCGAGCAGTACTTC. Its translation is CASSLLGQTASEQYF.

V gene TRBV5-1 combines with J gene TRBJ2-3, with 8 bases aligning to TRBD2. The length of the CDR3 is 15 residues. The junction had 5 bases not matched to a gene; V was cut back by 2 bases and J by 3 bases. The germline CDR1 and CDR2 sequences are SGHRS and YFSETQ. Here the CDR3 DNA reads TGCGCCAGCAGCTTCGGTAGCGGGGAAACAGATACGCAGTATTTT. Encoded protein: CASSFGSGETDTQYF.

The chain links TRBV5-6 to TRBJ1-4; 12 nucleotides agree with TRBD1. CDR1 is SGHDT and CDR2 is YYEEEE in the germline V gene. This CDR3 is built from 17 residues. The trim removed 5 bases at V and 7 bases at J, leaving 12 bases unmatched. The CDR3 DNA reads TGTGCCAGCAGTTCCGGGACAGGGGGCTATGGAGTTGAAAAACTGTTTTTT. Translating gives CASSSGTGGYGVEKLFF.

This chain uses TRBV19 with TRBJ2-2, with D possibly being TRBD2 (5 bases). V lost 0 bases and J lost 4, with 6 bases in between. The CDR3 contains 14 residues. Germline CDR1 is LNHDA and CDR2 is SQIVND (reference sequence). This CDR3 reads CASSIDRGTGELFF. In nucleotides, the CDR3 is TGTGCCAGTAGTATAGATCGGGGCACCGGGGAGCTGTTTTTT.